This TCR beta chain was sequenced during a study of control samples from healthy donors and cancer patients. Per the germline V gene, CDR1 is SGHKS and CDR2 is YYEKEE (reference sequence). Trimming left V 4 bases short and J 5 bases short, with 12 bases between. The length of the CDR3 is 14 residues. The protocol was immunoSEQ multiplex PCR, while the TCRdb copy is restricted to in-frame clones and leaves out a portion. The repertoire holds 100,000 to 120,000 clones, with around 80% as singletons. V gene TRBV5-5 combines with J gene TRBJ1-4; the D is unclear. The sample comprised blood. This TCR derives from a man younger than 35 in good health. This CDR3 is CASSPPVSNEKLFF. CDR3 coding DNA: TGTGCCAGCAGCCCCCCGGTCTCAAATGAAAAACTGTTTTTT.